These T cell receptor beta chains were read from a single sample in a study of CD8 T cells in Susac syndrome. TCRdb re-called the immunoSEQ multiplex PCR reads through MiXCR, storing one row per CDR3 protein. The sample lists some 200,000 distinct CDR3 sequences, approximately 94% occurring once. Material: CD4+ T cells from PBMCs. Source of these receptors: a human donor with Susac syndrome. Both conserved end residues are part of each CDR3. The D gene is left open where the match is weak. Expanded clones get a size class; other rows say once, few or many, or leave the size out.

>NA|NA|TRBJ2-1|TRBV11-2
CASSLGTGTTFF
TGTGCCAGCAGCTTAGGAACCGGGACCACGTTCTTC
>NA|NA|TRBJ2-1|TRBV12-3/TRBV12-4
CASREVGSYNEQFF
TGTGCCAGCAGGGAAGTCGGCTCCTACAATGAGCAGTTCTTC
>TRBD2|NA|TRBJ2-1|TRBV27
CASSRPGLAAYNEQFF
TGTGCCAGCAGCCGGCCGGGGCTAGCGGCCTACAATGAGCAGTTCTTC
>NA|NA|TRBJ2-6|TRBV3-1
CASSQGANVLTF
TGTGCCAGCAGCCAAGGGGCCAACGTCCTGACTTTC
>NA|NA|TRBJ1-1|TRBV5-1
CASSPGIVNTEAFF
TGCGCCAGCAGCCCGGGAATAGTGAACACTGAAGCTTTCTTT
>NA|NA|TRBJ2-7|TRBV5-5
CASSLGPSSYEQYF
TGTGCCAGCAGCTTGGGGCCCTCCTCCTACGAGCAGTACTTC
>NA|once|TRBJ2-3|TRBV3-1
CASSQLDLDTQYF
TGTGCCAGCAGCCAACTAGATTTGGATACGCAGTATTTT
>TRBD1|once|TRBJ1-1|TRBV20-1
CSADRKFGTGIMNTEAFF
TGCAGTGCCGATAGGAAATTCGGGACAGGAATAATGAACACTGAAGCTTTCTTT
>TRBD2|NA|TRBJ2-2|TRBV28
CASSYRSGAGGELFF
TGTGCCAGCAGTTATCGTAGCGGGGCCGGCGGGGAGCTGTTTTTT
>TRBD2|NA|TRBJ2-5|TRBV2
CASGTSLETQYF
TGTGCCAGCGGGACTAGTCTGGAGACCCAGTACTTC